This entry is about one T cell receptor (beta chain). Its antigen is still unknown. These data are taken from a study of identical twins. Study findings and constraints: Excess sharing by twins proved weaker in beta out-of-frame sequences. With abundant cord blood beta clonotypes, insertions were fewer; memory repertoires showed no such pattern. The authors drew conclusions from cross-sectional statistical analysis rather than following the same donors.

Germline V lookup: CDR1 KGHSH, CDR2 LQKENI. There are 13 residues in the CDR3. V was cut by 2 bases and J by 8 bases, with 12 bases left in between. Everyone who gave samples was a healthy Caucasian. TCRdb reprocessed the 5' RACE reads with MiXCR, giving one entry per CDR3 protein. The sample shows 100,000 to 110,000 distinct CDR3 sequences, 5.9% of them seen only once. V is TRBV18 and J is TRBJ1-2; a possible D gene is TRBD1 (6 bases). This receptor was identified in a woman between 50 and 59 years old in good health. Sequencing was done on a sample of memory T cells sorted from blood. CDR3 coding DNA: TGTGCCAGCTCACCATATTCAGGGGAAGGCTACACCTTC. Translating it yields CASSPYSGEGYTF.